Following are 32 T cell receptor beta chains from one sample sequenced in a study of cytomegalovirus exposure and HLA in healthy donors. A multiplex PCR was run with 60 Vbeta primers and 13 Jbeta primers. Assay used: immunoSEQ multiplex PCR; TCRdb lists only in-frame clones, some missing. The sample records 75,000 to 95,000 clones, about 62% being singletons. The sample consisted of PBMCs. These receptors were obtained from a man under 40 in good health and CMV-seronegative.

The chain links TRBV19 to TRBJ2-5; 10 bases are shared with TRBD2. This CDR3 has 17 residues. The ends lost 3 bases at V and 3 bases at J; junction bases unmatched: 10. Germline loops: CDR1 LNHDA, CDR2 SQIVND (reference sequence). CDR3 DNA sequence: TGTGCCAGTAGTATCCAAGGGATAGCGGGGGGAAAAGAGACCCAGTACTTC. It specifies CASSIQGIAGGKETQYF. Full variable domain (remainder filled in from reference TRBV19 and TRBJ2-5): DGGITQSPKYLFRKEGQNVTLSCEQNLNHDAMYWYRQDPGQGLRLIYYSQIVNDFQKGDIAEGYSVSREKKESFPLTVTSAQKNPTAFYLCASSIQGIAGGKETQYFGPGTRLLVL.

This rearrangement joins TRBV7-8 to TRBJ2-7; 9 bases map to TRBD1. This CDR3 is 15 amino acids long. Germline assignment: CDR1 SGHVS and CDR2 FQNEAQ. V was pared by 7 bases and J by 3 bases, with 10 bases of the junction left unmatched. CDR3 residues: CASIYRRTGDYEQYF. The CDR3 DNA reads TGTGCCAGCATTTACCGGAGGACAGGGGACTACGAGCAGTACTTC.

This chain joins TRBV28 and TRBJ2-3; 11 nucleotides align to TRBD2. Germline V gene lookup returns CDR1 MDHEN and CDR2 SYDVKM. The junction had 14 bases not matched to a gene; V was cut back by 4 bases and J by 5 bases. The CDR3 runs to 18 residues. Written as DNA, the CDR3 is TGTGCCAGCAGTTCCCCATCCGGTAGCGGGAGGGCGGGAGATACGCAGTATTTT. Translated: CASSSPSGSGRAGDTQYF.

In DNA, the CDR3 is TGCAGCGTTGAAGTCAAAGGGAGGGCTGAAGCTTTCTTT. It codes for CSVEVKGRAEAFF. The chain is built from TRBV29-1 and TRBJ1-1; D is undetermined. V shed 1 base and J shed 6 bases, with 12 bases lying between them. Per the germline V gene, CDR1 is SQVTM and CDR2 is ANQGSEA. The CDR3 consists of 13 residues. The complete variable domain, with remaining parts taken from reference TRBV29-1 and TRBJ1-1, reads SAVISQKPSRDICQRGTSLTIQCQVDSQVTMMFWYRQQPGQSLTLIATANQGSEATYESGFVIDKFPISRPNLTFSTLTVSNMSPEDSSIYLCSVEVKGRAEAFFGQGTRLTVV.

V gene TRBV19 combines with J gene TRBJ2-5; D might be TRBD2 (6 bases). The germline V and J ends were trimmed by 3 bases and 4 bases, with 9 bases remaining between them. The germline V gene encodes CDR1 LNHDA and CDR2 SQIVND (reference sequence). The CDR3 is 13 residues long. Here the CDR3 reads CASSIGRGETQYF. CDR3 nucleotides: TGTGCCAGTAGTATTGGGCGGGGAGAGACCCAGTACTTC.

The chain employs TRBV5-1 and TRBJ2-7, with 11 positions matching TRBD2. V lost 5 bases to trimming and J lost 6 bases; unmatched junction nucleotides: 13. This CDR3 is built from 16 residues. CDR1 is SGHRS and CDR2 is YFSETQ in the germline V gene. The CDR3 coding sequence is TGCGCCAGCAGGTTCCAGAGACTAGCGGGAAAAGGCGAGCAGTACTTC. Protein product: CASRFQRLAGKGEQYF.

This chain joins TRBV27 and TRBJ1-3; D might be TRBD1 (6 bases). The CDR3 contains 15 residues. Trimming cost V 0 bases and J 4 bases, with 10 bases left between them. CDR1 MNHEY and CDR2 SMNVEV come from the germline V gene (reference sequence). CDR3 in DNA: TGTGCCAGCAGTTTATCTCAGGGGCTCGGAAACACCATATATTTT. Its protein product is CASSLSQGLGNTIYF.

The CDR3 sequence: CASSGPFLGERKETQYF. Written as DNA, the CDR3 is TGTGCCAGCAGCGGGCCCTTTTTGGGCGAAAGAAAAGAGACCCAGTACTTC. The chain joins TRBV9 to TRBJ2-5; D unresolved. The germline gives CDR1 SGDLS, CDR2 YYNGEE. The CDR3 is 17 residues long. Between the trimmed V and J ends, which lost 3 bases and 3 bases, there was a span of 21 bases.

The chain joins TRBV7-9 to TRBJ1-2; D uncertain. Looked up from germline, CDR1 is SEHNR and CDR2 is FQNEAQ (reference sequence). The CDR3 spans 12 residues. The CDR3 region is CSIFGGPYGYTF. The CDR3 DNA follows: TGTTCCATCTTCGGCGGTCCGTATGGCTACACCTTC.

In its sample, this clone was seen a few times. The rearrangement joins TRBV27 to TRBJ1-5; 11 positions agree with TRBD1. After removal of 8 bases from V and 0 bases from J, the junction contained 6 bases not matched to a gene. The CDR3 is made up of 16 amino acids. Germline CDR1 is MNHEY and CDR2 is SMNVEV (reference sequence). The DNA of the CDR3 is TGTGCCAGCGGGGGGACAGGGGGATTTAGCAATCAGCCCCAGCATTTT. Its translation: CASGGTGGFSNQPQHF.

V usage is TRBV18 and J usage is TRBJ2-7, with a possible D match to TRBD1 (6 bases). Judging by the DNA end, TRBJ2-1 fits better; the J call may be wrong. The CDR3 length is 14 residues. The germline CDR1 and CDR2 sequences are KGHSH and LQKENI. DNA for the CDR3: TGTGCCAGCTCACCGGGGGCCCAGAGGGATGAGCAGTTCTTC. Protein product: CASSPGAQRDEQFF.

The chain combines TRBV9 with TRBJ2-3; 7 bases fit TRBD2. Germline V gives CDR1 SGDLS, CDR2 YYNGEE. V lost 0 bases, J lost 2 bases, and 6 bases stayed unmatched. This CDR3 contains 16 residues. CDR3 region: CASSVALRETTDTQYF. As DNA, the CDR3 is TGTGCCAGCAGCGTAGCTCTGCGGGAGACCACAGATACGCAGTATTTT.

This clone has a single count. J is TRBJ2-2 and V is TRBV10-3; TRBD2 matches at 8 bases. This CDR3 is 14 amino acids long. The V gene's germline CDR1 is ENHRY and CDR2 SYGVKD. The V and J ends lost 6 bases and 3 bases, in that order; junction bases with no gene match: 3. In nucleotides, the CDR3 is TGTGCCATCAGCGGGACTAGTGACACCGGGGAGCTGTTTTTT. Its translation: CAISGTSDTGELFF.

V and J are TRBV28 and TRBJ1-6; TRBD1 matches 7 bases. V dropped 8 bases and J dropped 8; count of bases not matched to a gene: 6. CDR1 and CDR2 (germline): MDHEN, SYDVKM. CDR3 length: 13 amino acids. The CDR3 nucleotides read TGTGCCAGCGCAGGGGGTAGGCATTCACCCCTCCACTTT. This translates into CASAGGRHSPLHF.

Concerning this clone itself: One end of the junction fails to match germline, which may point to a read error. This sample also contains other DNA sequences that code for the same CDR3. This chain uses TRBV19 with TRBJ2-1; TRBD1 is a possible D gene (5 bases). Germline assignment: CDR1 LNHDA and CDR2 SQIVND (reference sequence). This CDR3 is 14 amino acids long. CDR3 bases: TGCGCCAGTAGTATTCAGGGTGAGGTCGATGAGCAGTTCTTC. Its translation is CASSIQGEVDEQFF.

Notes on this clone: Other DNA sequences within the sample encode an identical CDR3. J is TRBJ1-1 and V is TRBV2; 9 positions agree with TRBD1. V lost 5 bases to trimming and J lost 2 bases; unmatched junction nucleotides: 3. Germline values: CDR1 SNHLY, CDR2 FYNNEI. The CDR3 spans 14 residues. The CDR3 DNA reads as TGTGCCAGCAGTCGACAGGGGGGAAACACTGAAGCTTTCTTT. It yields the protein CASSRQGGNTEAFF.

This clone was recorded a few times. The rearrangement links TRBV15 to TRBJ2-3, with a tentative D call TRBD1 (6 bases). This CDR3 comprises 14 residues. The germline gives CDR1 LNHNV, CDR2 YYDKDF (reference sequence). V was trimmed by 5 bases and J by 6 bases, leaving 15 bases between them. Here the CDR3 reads CATSAAGAGDTQYF. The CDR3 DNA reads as TGTGCCACCAGCGCCGCAGGGGCTGGGGATACGCAGTATTTT.

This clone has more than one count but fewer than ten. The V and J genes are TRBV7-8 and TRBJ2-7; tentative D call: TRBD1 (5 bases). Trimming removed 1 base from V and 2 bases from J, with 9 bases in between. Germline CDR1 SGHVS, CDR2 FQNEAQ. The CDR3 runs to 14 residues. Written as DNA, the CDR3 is TGTGCCAGCAGCTTAGACAGGCTTGCCTACGAGCAGTACTTC. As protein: CASSLDRLAYEQYF.

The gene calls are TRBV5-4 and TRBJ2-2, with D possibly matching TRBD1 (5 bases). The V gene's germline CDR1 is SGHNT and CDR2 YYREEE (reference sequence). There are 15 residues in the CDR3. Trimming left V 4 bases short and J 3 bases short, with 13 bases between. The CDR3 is CASSRRGGDTGELFF. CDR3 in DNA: TGTGCCAGCAGCCGTAGGGGTGGAGACACCGGGGAGCTGTTTTTT.

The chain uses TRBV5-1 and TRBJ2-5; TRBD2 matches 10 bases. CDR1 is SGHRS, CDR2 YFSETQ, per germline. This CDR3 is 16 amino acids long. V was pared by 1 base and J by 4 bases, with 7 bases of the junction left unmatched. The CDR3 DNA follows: TGCGCCAGCAGCTTGCCCGGTCTAGCGGGAGTAGAGACCCAGTACTTC. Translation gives CASSLPGLAGVETQYF. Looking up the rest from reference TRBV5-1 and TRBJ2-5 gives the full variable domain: KAGVTQTPRYLIKTRGQQVTLSCSPISGHRSVSWYQQTPGQGLQFLFEYFSETQRNKGNFPGRFSGRQFSNSRSEMNVSTLELGDSALYLCASSLPGLAGVETQYFGPGTRLLVL.

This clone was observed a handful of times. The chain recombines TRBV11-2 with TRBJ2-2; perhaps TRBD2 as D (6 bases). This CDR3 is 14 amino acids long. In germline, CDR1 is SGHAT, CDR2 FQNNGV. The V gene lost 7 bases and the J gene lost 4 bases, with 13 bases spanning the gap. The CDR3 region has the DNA TGTGCCAGCACCCCGGACTACCGCACCGGGGAGCTGTTTTTT. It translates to CASTPDYRTGELFF.

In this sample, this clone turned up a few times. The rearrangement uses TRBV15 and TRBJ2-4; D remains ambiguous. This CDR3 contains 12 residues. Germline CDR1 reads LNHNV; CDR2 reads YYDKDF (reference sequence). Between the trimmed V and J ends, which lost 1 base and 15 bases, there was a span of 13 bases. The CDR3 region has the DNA TGTGCCACCAGCAGAGTCGGCGGCTTATGGTACTTC. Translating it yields CATSRVGGLWYF. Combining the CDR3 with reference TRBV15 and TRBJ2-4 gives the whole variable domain DAMVIQNPRYQVTQFGKPVTLSCSQTLNHNVMYWYQQKSSQAPKLLFHYYDKDFNNEADTPDNFQSRRPNTSFCFLDIRSPGLGDTAMYLCATSRVGGLWYFGAGTRLSVL.

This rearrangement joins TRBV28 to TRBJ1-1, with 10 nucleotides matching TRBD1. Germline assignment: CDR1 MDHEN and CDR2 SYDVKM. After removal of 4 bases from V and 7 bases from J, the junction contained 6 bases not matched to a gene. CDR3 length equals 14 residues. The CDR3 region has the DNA TGTGCCAGCAGTTCCTACGACAGGGGGCTTGAAGCTTTCTTT. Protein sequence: CASSSYDRGLEAFF. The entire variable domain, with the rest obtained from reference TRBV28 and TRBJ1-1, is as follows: DVKVTQSSRYLVKRTGEKVFLECVQDMDHENMFWYRQDPGLGLRLIYFSYDVKMKEKGDIPEGYSVSREKKERFSLILESASTNQTSMYLCASSSYDRGLEAFFGQGTRLTVV.

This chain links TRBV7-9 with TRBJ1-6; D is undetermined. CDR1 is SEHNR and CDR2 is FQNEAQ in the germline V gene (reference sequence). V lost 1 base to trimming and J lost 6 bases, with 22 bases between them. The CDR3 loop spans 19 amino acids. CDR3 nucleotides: TGTGCCAGCAGCTTAGACCCCCCGCCCTTCACTCGGTTTAATTCACCCCTCCACTTT. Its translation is CASSLDPPPFTRFNSPLHF.

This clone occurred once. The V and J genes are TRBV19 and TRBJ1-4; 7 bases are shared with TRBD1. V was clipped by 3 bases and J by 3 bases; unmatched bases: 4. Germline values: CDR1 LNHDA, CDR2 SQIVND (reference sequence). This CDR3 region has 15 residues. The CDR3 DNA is TGTGCCAGTAGTATGGGACAGACATCTAATGAAAAACTGTTTTTT. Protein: CASSMGQTSNEKLFF.

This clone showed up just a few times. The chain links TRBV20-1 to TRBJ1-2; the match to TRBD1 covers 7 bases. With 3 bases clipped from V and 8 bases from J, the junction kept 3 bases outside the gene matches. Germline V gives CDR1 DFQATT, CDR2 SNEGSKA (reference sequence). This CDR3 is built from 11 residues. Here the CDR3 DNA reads TGCAGTGCTAGGACAGGGCAAGGCTACACCTTC. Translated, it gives CSARTGQGYTF.

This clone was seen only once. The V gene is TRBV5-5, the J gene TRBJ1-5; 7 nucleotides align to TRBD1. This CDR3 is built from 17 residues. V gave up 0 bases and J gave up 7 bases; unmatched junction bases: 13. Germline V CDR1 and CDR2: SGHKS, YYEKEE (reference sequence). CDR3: CASSLGQGRLREQPQHF. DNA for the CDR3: TGTGCCAGCAGCTTGGGACAGGGTAGGCTCCGGGAACAGCCCCAGCATTTT.

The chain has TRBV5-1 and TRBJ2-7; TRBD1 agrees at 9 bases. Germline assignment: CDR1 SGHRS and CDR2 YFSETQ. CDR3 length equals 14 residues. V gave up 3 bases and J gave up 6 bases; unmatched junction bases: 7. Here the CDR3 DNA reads TGCGCCAGCAGCTCGACAGGGGGAAGCGGCGAGCAGTACTTC. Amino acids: CASSSTGGSGEQYF.

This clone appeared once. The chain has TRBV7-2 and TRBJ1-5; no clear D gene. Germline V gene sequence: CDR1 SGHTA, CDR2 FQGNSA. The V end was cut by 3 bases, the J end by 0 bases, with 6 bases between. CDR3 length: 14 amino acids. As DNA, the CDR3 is TGTGCCAGCAGCTTTGCCTATAGCAATCAGCCCCAGCATTTT. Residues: CASSFAYSNQPQHF.

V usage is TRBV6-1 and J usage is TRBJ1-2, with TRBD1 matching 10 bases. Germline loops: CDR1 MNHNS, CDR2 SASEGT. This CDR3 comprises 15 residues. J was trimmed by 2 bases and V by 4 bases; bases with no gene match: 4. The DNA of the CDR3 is TGTGCCAGCAGTGCCCGGACAGGGGGGAACTATGGCTACACCTTC. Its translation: CASSARTGGNYGYTF.

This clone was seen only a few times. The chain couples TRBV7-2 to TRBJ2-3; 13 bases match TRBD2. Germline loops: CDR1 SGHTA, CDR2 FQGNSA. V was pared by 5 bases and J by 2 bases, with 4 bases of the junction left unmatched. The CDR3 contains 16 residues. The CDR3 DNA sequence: TGTGCCAGCAGCCCGGGACTAGCGGGGTCCACAGATACGCAGTATTTT. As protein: CASSPGLAGSTDTQYF.

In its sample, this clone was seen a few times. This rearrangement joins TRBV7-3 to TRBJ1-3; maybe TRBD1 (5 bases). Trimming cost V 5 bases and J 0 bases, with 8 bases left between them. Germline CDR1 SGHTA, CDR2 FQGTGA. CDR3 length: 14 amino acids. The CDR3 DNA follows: TGTGCCAGCAGCCTAGACAGCTCTGGAAACACCATATATTTT. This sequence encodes CASSLDSSGNTIYF.